The rows below give T cell receptor beta chains drawn from one sample of a study of cytomegalovirus exposure and HLA in healthy donors. Using immunoSEQ multiplex PCR, the repertoire was profiled, and TCRdb retains in-frame clones only, with some absent. This table holds some 200,000 clones, 75% to 85% found once. The specimen was PBMCs. All receptors derive from a girl aged 10 to 17 in good health and CMV-seropositive. CDR3s include the opening cysteine and the closing phenylalanine or tryptophan. The D gene is left open where the match is weak.

d_gene	v_gene	CDR3aa
NA	TRBV7-2	CASSPPQGKAGNTIYF
TRBD1	TRBV2	CASSAGQGIDTQYF
NA	TRBV19	CASSAGSPYEQYF
NA	TRBV15	CATILGRGNNEQFF
NA	TRBV2	CASSRLVGTDTQYF
NA	TRBV6-7	CASSTGTLQETQYF
NA	TRBV30	CALGGGAGETQYF
NA	TRBV19	CASSPQGRETQYF
NA	TRBV7-9	CASSSTPPGGANSPLHF
TRBD1	TRBV5-4	CASTRDSSYEQYF
NA	TRBV5-6	CASSPGGWDYEQYF
TRBD2	TRBV4-2	CASSHGTSGGVDEQFF
NA	TRBV5-1	CASSLDINSYEQYF
TRBD1	TRBV19	CASLPRDRSSNQPQHF
TRBD1	TRBV5-4	CASSPVIGQGAEQYF
NA	TRBV10-2	CASSELPHRSYNSPLHF
NA	TRBV27	CASSPAEGQYNEQFF
TRBD1	TRBV19	CASSLQGAGYEQYF
NA	TRBV30	CAWRTGFIQETQYF
TRBD2	TRBV9	CASSRLAGGPETQYF
NA	TRBV4-3	CASSQDHSRFGNTIYF
TRBD1	TRBV5-1	CASSDRQGTNTGELFF
NA	TRBV7-9	CASSFGLPKETQYF
NA	TRBV6-6	CASSYSNPGMNTEAFF
TRBD1	TRBV4-1	CASSTPGTGSGYTF
NA	TRBV7-2	CASSRQGFGAAGELFF
TRBD2	TRBV20-1	CSARRLSGEFF
TRBD1	TRBV5-1	CASSLGQGSYEQYF
NA	TRBV10-2	CASSALSVGEQFF
TRBD1	TRBV7-2	CASSLGQGYGYTF
NA	TRBV6-5	CASSSRDSTYEQYF
TRBD1	TRBV10-2	CASSRQGAYEQYF
TRBD1	TRBV7-2	CASSPGGTEAFF
NA	TRBV2	CAGRPQGRTEAFF
NA	TRBV7-2	CASSPSGEQFF
TRBD1	TRBV27	CASSWGQGTSYEQYF